Following are 12 T cell receptor beta chains from one sample sequenced in a study of blood T cell repertoires in COVID-19. Sequencing used immunoSEQ multiplex PCR; TCRdb keeps in-frame clones, though not all of them. This table has roughly 300,000 clones, just over 90% appearing once. The specimen was PBMCs or T cells enriched from blood (not recorded which). These receptors originate from a woman in her forties with acute COVID-19.

This sequence joins TRBV12-3 or TRBV12-4 and TRBJ1-5; tentative D call: TRBD1 (5 bases). The germline V and J ends were trimmed by 5 bases and 3 bases, with 8 bases remaining between them. This CDR3 is 13 amino acids long. CDR3 in DNA: TGTGCCAGCAGTCCGACAGACAATCAGCCCCAGCATTTT. The encoded protein is CASSPTDNQPQHF.

Only one count was recorded for this clone. The chain combines TRBV19 with TRBJ2-7, with D maybe TRBD1 (7 bases). This CDR3 region has 14 residues. Germline CDR1 LNHDA, CDR2 SQIVND (reference sequence). V was clipped by 5 bases and J by 3 bases, with 14 bases between them. CDR3 nucleotides: TGTGCCAGTAGTGGAGGGGGCAGTTTCTACGAGCAGTACTTC. Protein: CASSGGGSFYEQYF.

The V and J genes are TRBV3-1 (or the pseudogene TRBV3-2) and TRBJ2-7; D is possibly TRBD1 (5 bases). The CDR3 sequence is 16 residues long. CDR1 LGHDT and CDR2 YNNKEL come from the germline V gene (reference sequence). V lost 3 bases and J lost 3, with 18 bases in between. CDR3 loop: CASSQRGGVTVYEQYF. CDR3 DNA sequence: TGTGCCAGCAGCCAGAGAGGTGGGGTGACAGTCTACGAGCAGTACTTC.

This sequence joins TRBV28 and TRBJ2-7; 7 bases agree with TRBD1. The CDR3 has 14 residues. J lost 6 bases, V lost 3 bases, and 8 bases had no gene match. CDR1 and CDR2 (germline): MDHEN, SYDVKM. For the CDR3, the DNA is TGTGCCAGCAGTTTCCTACCGACAGGGAGCGAGCAGTACTTC. Amino acid sequence: CASSFLPTGSEQYF.

This chain uses TRBV6-5 with TRBJ2-1; 11 bases fit TRBD2. V lost 5 bases to trimming and J lost 4 bases; unmatched junction nucleotides: 4. Germline V gene sequence: CDR1 MNHEY, CDR2 SVGAGI. This CDR3 spans 15 amino acids. The CDR3 is CASSPIAGGYNEQFF. The CDR3 DNA is TGTGCCAGCAGTCCCATAGCGGGGGGGTACAATGAGCAGTTCTTC.

The J gene is TRBJ1-2, the V gene TRBV19; TRBD1 agrees at 7 bases. The CDR3 has 13 residues. J lost 4 bases, V lost 5 bases, and 4 bases had no gene match. Germline loops: CDR1 LNHDA, CDR2 SQIVND (reference sequence). CDR3 sequence: CASSAGQSYGYTF. CDR3 nucleotide sequence: TGTGCCAGTAGTGCGGGACAGAGCTATGGCTACACCTTC.

CDR3 nucleotide sequence: TGTGCCAGCTCCCTTCGTGGGGCGGAAGCTCAGCCCCAGCATTTT. Amino acid sequence: CASSLRGAEAQPQHF. V and J are TRBV19 and TRBJ1-5, with D maybe TRBD1 (5 bases). Per germline, CDR1 LNHDA and CDR2 SQIVND (reference sequence). V lost 9 bases and J lost 6, with 21 bases in between. The CDR3 length is 15 residues. The full variable domain, in which reference TRBV19 and TRBJ1-5 provide the parts outside the CDR3, is DGGITQSPKYLFRKEGQNVTLSCEQNLNHDAMYWYRQDPGQGLRLIYYSQIVNDFQKGDIAEGYSVSREKKESFPLTVTSAQKNPTAFYLCASSLRGAEAQPQHFGDGTRLSIL.

The gene calls are TRBV24-1 and TRBJ2-1, with TRBD1 matching over 12 bases. Germline CDR1 is KGHDR and CDR2 is SFDVKD. The CDR3 contains 17 residues. The V and J ends lost 4 bases and 2 bases, in that order; junction bases with no gene match: 5. The CDR3 region has the DNA TGTGCCACCAGTGAACCGGGACAGGGGGCCGCCTACAATGAGCAGTTCTTC. Translating gives CATSEPGQGAAYNEQFF.

With respect to this clone: At one boundary the junction diverges from the germline segment, which might be a read error. This chain links TRBV19 with TRBJ1-1; TRBD1 aligns across 8 bases. The V gene's germline CDR1 is LNHDA and CDR2 SQIVND (reference sequence). There are 14 residues in the CDR3. The CDR3 nucleotides are TGTGCCAGTAGTCCCACAGGGGGAAACACTGAAACTTTCTTT. Translating gives CASSPTGGNTETFF.

The rearrangement links TRBV7-9 to TRBJ1-2; D might be TRBD1 (6 bases). The CDR3 is 13 amino acids. Trimming pared 2 bases from V and 6 bases from J, leaving 10 bases between. Germline CDR1 reads SEHNR; CDR2 reads FQNEAQ (reference sequence). The CDR3 is CASSLQGPDGYTF. CDR3 DNA sequence: TGTGCCAGCAGCTTACAGGGGCCCGATGGCTACACCTTC.

The genes are TRBV11-2 and TRBJ1-2; a weak D match, TRBD1 (5 bases). The CDR3 has 13 residues. The germline CDR1 and CDR2 sequences are SGHAT and FQNNGV. Trimming cost V 1 base and J 7 bases, with 10 bases left between them. The CDR3 nucleotides are TGTGCCAGCAGCTTAGCCCAGGGTTCTGGCTACACCTTC. The encoded protein is CASSLAQGSGYTF.

V is TRBV24-1 and J is TRBJ2-1; D ambiguous. Germline-derived CDR1 and CDR2 are KGHDR and SFDVKD. The CDR3 sequence is 11 residues long. The ends were cut back, 10 bases at V and 7 bases at J, with 10 bases in the middle. The CDR3 nucleotides are TGTGCCACTTCGAGGCTTAATGAGCAGTTCTTC. Translating gives CATSRLNEQFF.